These 15 T cell receptor beta chains were all obtained from the same sample, sequenced in a study of cytomegalovirus exposure and HLA in healthy donors. Both 60 Vbeta primers and 13 Jbeta primers went into the PCR. Here immunoSEQ multiplex PCR was the method, and the copy in TCRdb shows in-frame clones only, minus some. The table lists approximately 50,000 clones, with around 12% in the top ten. Sequenced input: PBMCs. The origin of the receptors is a man in his late teens or twenties in good health and CMV-seropositive.

The chain has TRBV6-5 and TRBJ2-2; 7 bases fit TRBD1. Germline trimming cut 8 bases from V and 2 bases from J; bases unmatched to any gene: 2. The CDR3 contains 13 residues. The germline V gene has CDR1 MNHEY and CDR2 SVGAGI. The CDR3 DNA reads as TGTGCCAGCGGACAGGTTAACACCGGGGAGCTGTTTTTT. Translated, it gives CASGQVNTGELFF.

The chain recombines TRBV20-1 with TRBJ2-1; a weak D match, TRBD1 (5 bases). Germline CDR1 is DFQATT and CDR2 is SNEGSKA (reference sequence). Trimming took off 3 bases at V and 10 bases at J, with 10 bases between the two ends. The CDR3 sequence is 11 residues long. Written as DNA, the CDR3 is TGCAGTGCTAGTACGACAGCGGAGCAGTTCTTC. Its protein is CSASTTAEQFF.

The chain links TRBV6-1 to TRBJ2-1, with 11 bases that match TRBD2. The CDR3 covers 15 residues. The germline V gene encodes CDR1 MNHNS and CDR2 SASEGT. J was trimmed by 8 bases and V by 6 bases; bases with no gene match: 9. DNA of the CDR3: TGTGCCAGCAGCCGGCTAGCGGGAGGTGTGGATGAGCAGTTCTTC. This codes for CASSRLAGGVDEQFF.

The rearrangement uses TRBV29-1 and TRBJ2-2, with TRBD2 matching 12 bases. The J segment lost 5 bases and the V segment lost 2 bases, leaving 6 bases of the junction unmatched. The CDR3 has 16 residues. Per germline, CDR1 SQVTM and CDR2 ANQGSEA. CDR3 in DNA: TGCAGCGTTGAATCCTCTAGCGGGAGGGATACCGGGGAGCTGTTTTTT. Its translation: CSVESSSGRDTGELFF.

This chain uses TRBV11-2 with TRBJ2-1; possibly TRBD2 for D (7 bases). This CDR3 has 14 residues. V lost 1 base and J 9 bases, leaving 13 bases between the germline ends. CDR1 and CDR2 (germline): SGHAT, FQNNGV. This chain's CDR3 is CASSLGPGGTEQFF. In DNA, the CDR3 is TGTGCCAGCAGCTTAGGACCGGGGGGCACTGAGCAGTTCTTC.

This chain links TRBV28 with TRBJ1-2, with D hard to call. With 2 bases removed from V and 6 bases from J, the gap between germline ends came to 7 bases. The CDR3 runs to 12 residues. CDR1 and CDR2 from the germline V gene are MDHEN and SYDVKM. This CDR3 reads CASSLDLDGYTF. DNA for the CDR3: TGTGCCAGCAGTTTAGACTTGGATGGCTACACCTTC.

V and J are TRBV5-1 and TRBJ2-1; the match to TRBD2 covers 7 bases. This CDR3 spans 15 amino acids. Per the germline V gene, CDR1 is SGHRS and CDR2 is YFSETQ. V was pared by 0 bases and J by 9 bases, with 9 bases of the junction left unmatched. CDR3 sequence (DNA): TGCGCCAGCAGCTTGGATGGCGGGAGTAATGGTGAGCAGTTCTTC. Translated: CASSLDGGSNGEQFF.

The chain uses TRBV5-1 and TRBJ1-1; 7 positions agree with TRBD1. Germline-derived CDR1 and CDR2 are SGHRS and YFSETQ. The CDR3 consists of 17 residues. Germline trimming cut 5 bases from V and 0 bases from J; bases unmatched to any gene: 13. CDR3 sequence reads: CASRRTPGQSLNTEAFF. The CDR3 DNA is TGCGCCAGCAGAAGAACACCGGGACAGAGCTTGAACACTGAAGCTTTCTTT.

The CDR3 is CASSPRGTVSYEQYF. The DNA for the CDR3 is TGTGCCAGCAGCCCACGCGGGACAGTGTCCTACGAGCAGTACTTC. The gene calls are TRBV7-9 and TRBJ2-7; a possible D gene is TRBD1 (7 bases). V shed 5 bases and J shed 1 base, with 15 bases lying between them. The CDR3 is made up of 15 amino acids. Germline loops: CDR1 SEHNR, CDR2 FQNEAQ (reference sequence).

The chain is built from TRBV7-9 and TRBJ2-3, with 11 positions matching TRBD2. CDR1 SEHNR and CDR2 FQNEAQ come from the germline V gene (reference sequence). Trimming cost V 4 bases and J 0 bases; bases outside gene matches: 9. The CDR3 totals 18 residues. The CDR3: CASSSARTSGGSTDTQYF. CDR3 nucleotides: TGTGCCAGCAGCTCCGCCCGAACTAGCGGGGGAAGCACAGATACGCAGTATTTT.

V usage is TRBV7-3 and J usage is TRBJ2-2; 7 bases match TRBD1. This CDR3 region has 16 residues. After removal of 2 bases from V and 4 bases from J, the junction contained 7 bases not matched to a gene. Germline V lookup: CDR1 SGHTA, CDR2 FQGTGA. CDR3 residues: CASSLLRGRVTGELFF. CDR3 bases: TGTGCCAGCAGCTTACTGAGGGGGCGGGTCACCGGGGAGCTGTTTTTT.

The chain combines TRBV10-2 with TRBJ2-5; 15 bases agree with TRBD2. The CDR3 is 16 residues long. Per germline, CDR1 WSHSY and CDR2 SAAADI. The junction had 3 bases not matched to a gene; V was cut back by 3 bases and J by 4 bases. CDR3 in amino acids: CASSDQGLAGGETQYF. CDR3 coding DNA: TGCGCCAGCAGTGACCAGGGACTAGCGGGAGGAGAGACCCAGTACTTC.

V and J are TRBV7-3 and TRBJ1-2, with unresolved D. Trimming shortened V by 2 bases and J by 4 bases, and 11 bases separated the two germline ends. Germline V gene data show CDR1 as SGHTA and CDR2 as FQGTGA. The CDR3 is 14 amino acids. CDR3 region: CASSLGGPAYGYTF. As DNA, the CDR3 is TGTGCCAGCAGCTTAGGAGGACCTGCCTATGGCTACACCTTC.

The V call is TRBV19, the J call TRBJ1-2; D unresolved. V was cut by 3 bases and J by 0 bases, with 5 bases left in between. CDR1 and CDR2 from the germline V gene are LNHDA and SQIVND (reference sequence). The CDR3 covers 13 residues. The CDR3 region has the DNA TGTGCCAGTAGTATCCAGACTAACTATGGCTACACCTTC. Its protein product is CASSIQTNYGYTF.

This chain connects TRBV7-3 to TRBJ2-1, with 9 bases aligning to TRBD2. This CDR3 has 17 residues. Trimming took 5 bases from V and 8 from J; bases not matched to a gene: 16. Germline assignment: CDR1 SGHTA and CDR2 FQGTGA. The chain's CDR3 is CASSPNGKLAGIHEQFF. The CDR3 nucleotides read TGTGCCAGCAGCCCAAACGGGAAGCTAGCGGGAATACATGAGCAGTTCTTC.